The 18 T cell receptor beta chains listed next were all sequenced from one sample in a study of OX40 agonist ivuxolimab in advanced cancers. Using immunoSEQ multiplex PCR, the repertoire was profiled, and TCRdb retains in-frame clones only, with some absent. The top ten clones hold approximately 0.5% of a sample with 85,000 to 130,000 clones, 90% of them seen once. Sequenced here: CD4+ or CD8+ T cells sorted from blood, sampled in a trial of the OX40 agonist ivuxolimab. The source of these receptors is an adult with an advanced solid tumor such as melanoma, head and neck, liver or kidney cancer.

V and J are TRBV15 and TRBJ2-5; D gene ambiguous. Germline V gene lookup returns CDR1 LNHNV and CDR2 YYDKDF (reference sequence). The CDR3 has 14 amino acids. Between the trimmed V and J ends, which lost 5 bases and 1 base, there was a span of 11 bases. The CDR3 loop is CATSRRGSQETQYF. CDR3 DNA sequence: TGTGCCACCAGCCGCCGCGGCAGCCAAGAGACCCAGTACTTC.

The chain is built from TRBV29-1 and TRBJ1-2; 9 bases align to TRBD1. Germline assignment: CDR1 SQVTM and CDR2 ANQGSEA. The trim removed 7 bases at V and 8 bases at J, leaving 5 bases unmatched. This CDR3 comprises 11 residues. The CDR3 DNA follows: TGCAGCGGCGGACAGGGGAGCGGCTACACCTTC. Protein: CSGGQGSGYTF. Together with reference TRBV29-1 and TRBJ1-2, the CDR3 gives the full variable domain: SAVISQKPSRDICQRGTSLTIQCQVDSQVTMMFWYRQQPGQSLTLIATANQGSEATYESGFVIDKFPISRPNLTFSTLTVSNMSPEDSSIYLCSGGQGSGYTFGSGTRLTVV.

The chain uses TRBV7-9 and TRBJ1-2; D remains ambiguous. Germline V CDR1 and CDR2: SEHNR, FQNEAQ (reference sequence). The CDR3 is 14 amino acids. Trimming stripped 2 bases from V and 2 bases from J, with 9 bases between. Here the CDR3 reads CASSLLSENYGYTF. CDR3 sequence (DNA): TGTGCCAGCAGCTTACTCTCCGAAAACTATGGCTACACCTTC. Full variable domain (remainder filled in from reference TRBV7-9 and TRBJ1-2): DTGVSQNPRHKITKRGQNVTFRCDPISEHNRLYWYRQTLGQGPEFLTYFQNEAQLEKSRLLSDRFSAERPKGSFSTLEIQRTEQGDSAMYLCASSLLSENYGYTFGSGTRLTVV.

V gene TRBV7-9 combines with J gene TRBJ2-5; no reliable D call. CDR3 length equals 12 residues. Between the trimmed V and J ends, which lost 6 bases and 4 bases, there was a span of 9 bases. CDR1 is SEHNR, CDR2 FQNEAQ, per germline (reference sequence). The CDR3 spells CASSSQTETQYF. The CDR3, as DNA: TGTGCCAGCAGTTCCCAGACAGAGACCCAGTACTTC.

The chain links TRBV30 to TRBJ2-1; 9 bases line up with TRBD1. The V gene end was trimmed by 2 bases and the J gene end by 9 bases; junction bases not matched to a gene: 14. The V gene's germline CDR1 is GTSNPN and CDR2 SVGIG (reference sequence). This CDR3 has 16 residues. The CDR3 loop reads CAWSPFLGQGGVEQFF. The CDR3 coding sequence is TGTGCCTGGAGTCCATTCTTGGGACAGGGTGGGGTTGAGCAGTTCTTC.

The CDR3 nucleotides are TGTGCCAGCAGTTGGACTAGCGGGGGTAACAATGAGCAGTTCTTC. Translated: CASSWTSGGNNEQFF. The rearrangement links TRBV6-5 to TRBJ2-1; the match to TRBD2 covers 13 bases. Trimming took 4 bases from V and 5 from J; bases not matched to a gene: 2. From germline, CDR1 is MNHEY and CDR2 SVGAGI. The CDR3 contains 15 residues.

The chain combines TRBV6-6 with TRBJ2-3; weak D call: TRBD1 (6 bases). The CDR3 is 13 amino acids. Per germline, CDR1 MNHNY and CDR2 SVGAGI (reference sequence). The germline V and J ends were trimmed by 7 bases and 4 bases, with 12 bases remaining between them. The CDR3 DNA is TGTGCCAGCAACTTCAGGGGCCCAGATACGCAGTATTTT. Translating it yields CASNFRGPDTQYF.

The genes are TRBV18 and TRBJ2-7; 11 bases line up with TRBD1. The CDR3 sequence is 17 residues long. From germline, CDR1 is KGHSH and CDR2 LQKENI. V was clipped by 4 bases and J by 5 bases; unmatched bases: 13. CDR3 residues: CASSRSRTGGSGNEQYF. The DNA of the CDR3 is TGTGCCAGCTCACGCTCCCGGACAGGGGGCTCGGGGAACGAGCAGTACTTC.

The rearrangement links TRBV7-2 to TRBJ2-7, with a tentative D call TRBD1 (6 bases). Trimming removed 4 bases from V and 3 bases from J, with 16 bases in between. Per germline, CDR1 SGHTA and CDR2 FQGNSA. The CDR3 totals 15 residues. The CDR3 loop reads CASSSPGDRFYEQYF. CDR3 DNA: TGTGCCAGCAGCTCCCCCGGTGACAGGTTCTACGAGCAGTACTTC.

This chain uses TRBV7-3 with TRBJ1-1, with TRBD1 matching 11 bases. Trimming removed 2 bases from V and 3 bases from J; junction bases left unmatched: 11. CDR3 length equals 18 residues. Germline V gives CDR1 SGHTA, CDR2 FQGTGA. CDR3 amino acids: CASSLRAGTGGRYTEAFF. The DNA of the CDR3 is TGTGCCAGCAGCTTACGAGCGGGGACAGGGGGTCGGTACACTGAAGCTTTCTTT.

The rearrangement joins TRBV10-3 to TRBJ1-1; maybe TRBD1 (6 bases). Deletions cut 10 bases from V and 7 bases from J, with 19 bases between. The CDR3 is 13 amino acids. The germline gives CDR1 ENHRY, CDR2 SYGVKD. CDR3 nucleotide sequence: TGTGCCACCCTAAGAACAGGGCGGGTTGAAGCTTTCTTT. Its protein is CATLRTGRVEAFF.

This sequence joins TRBV11-2 and TRBJ1-1; D is uncertain. Germline lookup yields CDR1 SGHAT and CDR2 FQNNGV. The CDR3 loop spans 14 amino acids. The V and J ends lost 5 bases and 5 bases respectively, with 15 bases between them. The CDR3: CASSGGVRVTEAFF. CDR3 coding DNA: TGTGCCAGCAGCGGAGGCGTTCGGGTTACTGAAGCTTTCTTT.

The CDR3 DNA reads TGTGCCACCAGCCGGACAGGGGTTGATTCACCCCTCCACTTT. Its translation: CATSRTGVDSPLHF. V usage is TRBV15 and J usage is TRBJ1-6; 9 bases agree with TRBD1. The CDR3 contains 14 residues. J was trimmed by 8 bases and V by 5 bases; bases with no gene match: 4. Per germline, CDR1 LNHNV and CDR2 YYDKDF (reference sequence).

The rearrangement uses TRBV7-2 and TRBJ1-2; 8 bases match TRBD1. The CDR3 has 14 amino acids. V lost 5 bases and J lost 1; bases outside the gene matches: 3. CDR1 and CDR2 from the germline V gene are SGHTA and FQGNSA. CDR3 DNA: TGTGCCAGCAGCCTACAGGGGGGTAACTATGGCTACACCTTC. Translated, it gives CASSLQGGNYGYTF.

The chain uses TRBV7-2 and TRBJ2-7; D not resolved. V was pared by 1 base and J by 1 base, with 11 bases between. The CDR3 has 15 amino acids. The germline V gene has CDR1 SGHTA and CDR2 FQGNSA. The DNA for the CDR3 is TGTGCCAGCAGCTTAGTACCCAGGCGTTCCTACGAGCAGTACTTC. This translates into CASSLVPRRSYEQYF.

This clone was recorded a few times. Compared with germline, one end of the junction differs, possibly owing to a read error. V is TRBV14 and J is TRBJ1-1, with 7 bases lining up with TRBD1. Germline CDR1 is SGHDN and CDR2 is FVKESK. CDR3 length: 12 amino acids. The CDR3 here is CASSQVETGCIF. For the CDR3, the DNA is TGTGCCAGCAGCCAAGTTGAGACAGGGTGTATCTTT.

V usage is TRBV6-5 and J usage is TRBJ1-5; D unclear. The germline V gene encodes CDR1 MNHEY and CDR2 SVGAGI. Deletions cut 0 bases from V and 8 bases from J, with 8 bases between. The CDR3 is 13 amino acids. CDR3 protein: CASSYSIGEPQHF. For the CDR3, the DNA is TGTGCCAGCAGTTACTCGATCGGGGAGCCCCAGCATTTT.

The chain carries TRBV6-1 and TRBJ2-7; TRBD1 is a possible D gene (5 bases). CDR1 and CDR2 (germline): MNHNS, SASEGT. The CDR3 contains 13 residues. Between the trimmed V and J ends, which lost 11 bases and 4 bases, there was a span of 18 bases. The CDR3 is CAGSPGNVYEQYF. In nucleotides, the CDR3 is TGTGCCGGATCCCCAGGGAACGTGTACGAGCAGTACTTC.